This T cell receptor (beta chain) is drawn from a study of OX40 agonist ivuxolimab in advanced cancers. Sequencing used immunoSEQ multiplex PCR; TCRdb keeps in-frame clones, though not all of them. The sample has more than 40,000 clones, about nine tenths seen once. The CDR3 sequence is 15 residues long. Germline V gene data show CDR1 as MNHEY and CDR2 as SVGAGI. The V and J ends lost 6 bases and 7 bases, in that order; junction bases with no gene match: 9. Sequencing was performed on CD4+ or CD8+ T cells sorted from blood, taken in a trial of the OX40 agonist ivuxolimab. The chain is built from TRBV6-5 and TRBJ2-2; TRBD1 agrees at 9 bases. This clonotype originated in an adult with an advanced solid tumor such as melanoma, head and neck, liver or kidney cancer. The CDR3 nucleotides read TGTGCCAGCAGAGAAACAGGGGGCGTTGGCGGGGAGCTGTTTTTT. This translates into CASRETGGVGGELFF.